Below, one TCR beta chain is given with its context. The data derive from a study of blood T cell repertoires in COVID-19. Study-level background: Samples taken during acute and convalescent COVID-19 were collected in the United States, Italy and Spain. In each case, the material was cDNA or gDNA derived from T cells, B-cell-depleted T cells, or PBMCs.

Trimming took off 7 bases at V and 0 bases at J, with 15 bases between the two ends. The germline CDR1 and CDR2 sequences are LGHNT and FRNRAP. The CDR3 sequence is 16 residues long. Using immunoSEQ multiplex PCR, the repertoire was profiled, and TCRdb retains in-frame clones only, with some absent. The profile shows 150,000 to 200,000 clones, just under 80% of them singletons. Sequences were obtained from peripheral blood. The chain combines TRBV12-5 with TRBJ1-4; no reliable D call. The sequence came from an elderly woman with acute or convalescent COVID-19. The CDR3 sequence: CASASGWISTNEKLFF. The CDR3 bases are TGTGCTAGTGCCAGCGGGTGGATTTCAACTAATGAAAAACTGTTTTTT.